The rows below give T cell receptor beta chains drawn from one sample of a study of blood T cells in healthy people across ages. TCRdb passed the 5' RACE reads through MiXCR, listing each CDR3 protein once. The table includes approximately 600,000 distinct CDR3 sequences, roughly 53% detected once. Input material: blood. The receptors derive from a man aged 60 to 75 in good health. Both conserved end residues are part of each CDR3. The D gene is left open where the match is weak. Clone size is not always given. Where it is, it says once, few, many or a class for expanded clones.

V,J,D,size,DNA,CDR3
TRBV18,TRBJ2-3,-,few,TGTGCCAGCTCACCGATAACCACAGATACGCAGTATTTT,CASSPITTDTQYF
TRBV5-1,TRBJ2-7,TRBD1,few,TGCGCCAGCAGCCCCCGGACAGGGGTGAGCTCCTACGAGCAGTACTTC,CASSPRTGVSSYEQYF
TRBV14,TRBJ2-7,-,few,TGTGCCAGCAGCTCTGAACGCCAGGAAAGCTCCTACGAGCAGTACTTC,CASSSERQESSYEQYF
TRBV11-3,TRBJ2-7,-,-,TGTGCCAGCAGCACAGGGATGGGCTCCTACGAGCAGTACTTC,CASSTGMGSYEQYF
TRBV29-1,TRBJ2-5,TRBD1,-,TGCAGCGTTGCACCCACAGGGGCAGAGACCCAGTACTTC,CSVAPTGAETQYF
TRBV20-1,TRBJ2-6,-,-,TGCAGTGCTAGAGATGAAAGCGGAGGCTCTGGGGCCAACGTCCTGACTTTC,CSARDESGGSGANVLTF
TRBV3-1,TRBJ2-5,-,-,TGTGCCAGCAGCCAAGTGGGGGGACCTGCTTGGGAGTCCGAGACCCAGTACTTC,CASSQVGGPAWESETQYF
TRBV10-3,TRBJ1-2,-,once,TGTGCCATCAGTGGGGGAACGGGCAGAGGAGATGATGGCTACACCTTC,CAISGGTGRGDDGYTF
TRBV9,TRBJ2-5,TRBD2,-,TGTGCCAGCAGCCACCCTAGCGGGGGGGCGGAGACCCAGTACTTC,CASSHPSGGAETQYF
TRBV25-1,TRBJ1-2,TRBD1,-,TGTGCCAGCAGTGAGAGGGACAGGGTAGGCTACACCTTC,CASSERDRVGYTF
TRBV2,TRBJ2-7,TRBD2,once,TGTGCCCGCAGTGTAGCGGGCCGGACCGAGCAGTACTTC,CARSVAGRTEQYF
TRBV12-3/TRBV12-4,TRBJ1-6,-,many,TGTGCCAGCAGCCGCATCGTGGGAGTCTATAATTCACCCCTCCACTTT,CASSRIVGVYNSPLHF
TRBV3-1,TRBJ2-6,TRBD2,-,TGTGCCAGCAGCCAAATCCAGCGGGGGGGGTCTGGGGCCAACGTCCTGACTTTC,CASSQIQRGGSGANVLTF
TRBV6-5,TRBJ2-3,-,few,TGTGCCAGCAGACCCTCTTGGACCACAGATACGCAGTATTTT,CASRPSWTTDTQYF
TRBV19,TRBJ2-4,TRBD1,-,TGTGCCAGTAGTGCGGGACAGGGGGCCGGAAACATTCAGTACTTC,CASSAGQGAGNIQYF
TRBV5-1,TRBJ2-3,-,-,TGCGCCAGCAGCTTGCAGGCTAGCCTCGGAGATACGCAGTATTTT,CASSLQASLGDTQYF
TRBV6-1,TRBJ2-4,-,once,TGTGCCAGCAGACCGACGAATGCAAACATTCAGTACTTC,CASRPTNANIQYF
TRBV5-1,TRBJ2-3,-,-,TGCGCCAGCAGCTTGAGGGGCGGGGATAGCACAGATACGCAGTATTTT,CASSLRGGDSTDTQYF
TRBV5-1,TRBJ2-7,-,few,TGCGCCAGCAGCTTGGTGGCGGGCGGCGACGAGCAGTACTTC,CASSLVAGGDEQYF
TRBV7-2,TRBJ2-6,-,-,TGTGCCAGCAGCTTATGGACTGGGGCCAACGTCCTGACTTTC,CASSLWTGANVLTF
TRBV12-3/TRBV12-4,TRBJ2-7,-,-,TGTGCCAGCAGTAGGGTAGGGGACCCCTACGAGCAGTACTTC,CASSRVGDPYEQYF
TRBV29-1,TRBJ2-5,-,-,TGCAGCGTTGATTTGCCCAGCCCAGGACCGTGGCAGACCCAGTATTTC,CSVDLPSPGPWQTQYF
TRBV5-1,TRBJ2-1,TRBD1,-,TGCGCCAGCAGCGTGCGGACAGGGTGGGATGAGCAGTTCTTC,CASSVRTGWDEQFF
TRBV20-1,TRBJ1-2,-,-,TGCAGTGCTAGAGGAGTGGACTATGGCTACACCTTC,CSARGVDYGYTF
TRBV20-1,TRBJ2-1,TRBD2,-,TGCAGTGCTAGGAAGCGGGGCGCATACAATGAGCAGTTCTTC,CSARKRGAYNEQFF
TRBV6-6,TRBJ2-5,-,-,TGTGCCAGCAGTTACTTTGGCCGGGACGCCTGGAAAGAGGCCCAGTACTTC,CASSYFGRDAWKEAQYF
TRBV20-1,TRBJ2-7,-,-,TGCAGTGCGTTACAGGGGGGGTCCTACGAGCAGTACTTC,CSALQGGSYEQYF
TRBV20-1,TRBJ2-2,TRBD2,few,TGCAGTGCTAGAGATGTCCTAGCGGGGAACACCGGGGAGCTGTTTTTT,CSARDVLAGNTGELFF
TRBV4-1,TRBJ2-5,-,-,TGCGCCAGCAGCCAAGCAGTTCCCGAGACCCAGTACTTC,CASSQAVPETQYF
TRBV7-8,TRBJ2-5,-,-,TGTGCCAGCAGCCAAGGAGCCTCCAGAGGGACCCAGTACTTC,CASSQGASRGTQYF
TRBV7-2,TRBJ2-6,TRBD1,few,TGTGCCAGCAGCTTGAGCAGGGGGATCTTGACCGGGGCCAACGTCCTGACTTTC,CASSLSRGILTGANVLTF
TRBV18,TRBJ2-5,-,few,TGTGCCAGCTCACCAGGGTGGGAGGAGACCCAGTACTTC,CASSPGWEETQYF
TRBV6-6,TRBJ2-1,-,-,TGTGCCAGCAGTTACTCGAGGCTAGTGTCCTACAATGAGCAGTTCTTC,CASSYSRLVSYNEQFF
TRBV20-1,TRBJ1-6,-,few,TGCAGTGCTAGAGATTCACGGGGCTCCTATAATTCACCCCTCCACTTT,CSARDSRGSYNSPLHF
TRBV12-3/TRBV12-4,TRBJ2-1,-,-,TGTGCCAGCAGTTTAACATCAGAGCAGTTCTTC,CASSLTSEQFF
TRBV4-2,TRBJ2-7,TRBD2,-,TGTGCCAGCAGCCCCCGGGGGAGCGGGGGGGCCTACAATGAGCAGTACTTC,CASSPRGSGGAYNEQYF
TRBV10-3,TRBJ1-2,-,-,TGTGCCATCAGTGAAGGGTGGGATGGCTACACCTTC,CAISEGWDGYTF
TRBV4-1,TRBJ2-5,-,few,TGCGCCAGCAGCCAAGAGGGGACGGAGCCGGGGACCCAGTACTTC,CASSQEGTEPGTQYF
TRBV2,TRBJ1-5,TRBD1,few,TGTGCCAGCGCGCCGGGACAGGGGTTTCGGCCCCAGCATTTT,CASAPGQGFRPQHF
TRBV6-6,TRBJ2-7,-,-,TGTGCCAGCAGTCGGACCTGGACAGACCCCTACGAGCAGTACTTC,CASSRTWTDPYEQYF
TRBV20-1,TRBJ2-5,TRBD2,-,TGCAGTGCTAGGCCTGGACTAGCTCAAGAGACCCAGTACTTC,CSARPGLAQETQYF
TRBV11-2,TRBJ2-7,-,few,TGTGCCAGCAGCTTAGATATCCACGAGCAGTACTTC,CASSLDIHEQYF
TRBV29-1,TRBJ1-1,-,once,TGCAGCGTTAGCCGAGTGGGCACTGAAGCTTTCTTT,CSVSRVGTEAFF
TRBV2,TRBJ1-1,-,-,TGTGCCAGCAGTGAGATGGGGGGCACTGAAGCTTTCTTT,CASSEMGGTEAFF
TRBV20-1,TRBJ1-6,TRBD1,few,TGCAGTGCTAGAGTACCGGGACAGGCAAATTCACCCCTCCACTTT,CSARVPGQANSPLHF
TRBV14,TRBJ2-1,-,-,TGTGCCAGCAGCCAAGAAGTCAGGGTGAAAGAGCAGTTCTTC,CASSQEVRVKEQFF
TRBV7-2,TRBJ2-7,TRBD2,-,TGTGCCAGCAGCCTCGGGGCGGGGGGCTCCACCTACGAGCAGTACTTC,CASSLGAGGSTYEQYF
TRBV29-1,TRBJ2-4,-,few,TGCAGCGTCGGGACCTTAGCCAAAAACATTCAGTACTTC,CSVGTLAKNIQYF
TRBV7-9,TRBJ2-4,-,-,TGTGCCAGCAGCTTAGCCCTTACATCCTCCGTGGGGAACATTCAGTACTTC,CASSLALTSSVGNIQYF
TRBV4-1,TRBJ2-1,TRBD2,few,TGCGCCAGCAGCCGACTAGCGGGGGTCAATGAGCAGTTCTTC,CASSRLAGVNEQFF